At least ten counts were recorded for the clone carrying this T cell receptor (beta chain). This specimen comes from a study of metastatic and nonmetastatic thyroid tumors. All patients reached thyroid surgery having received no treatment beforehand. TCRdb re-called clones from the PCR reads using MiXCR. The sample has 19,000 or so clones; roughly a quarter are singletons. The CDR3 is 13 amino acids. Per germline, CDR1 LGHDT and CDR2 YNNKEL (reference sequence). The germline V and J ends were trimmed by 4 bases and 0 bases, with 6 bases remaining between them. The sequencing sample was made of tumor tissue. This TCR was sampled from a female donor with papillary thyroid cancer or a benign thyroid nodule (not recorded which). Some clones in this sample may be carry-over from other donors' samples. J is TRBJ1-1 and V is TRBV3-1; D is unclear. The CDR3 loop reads CASSRGLNTEAFF. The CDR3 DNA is TGTGCCAGCAGCCGCGGCCTGAACACTGAAGCTTTCTTT. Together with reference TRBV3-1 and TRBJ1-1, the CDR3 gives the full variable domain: DTAVSQTPKYLVTQMGNDKSIKCEQNLGHDTMYWYKQDSKKFLKIMFSYNNKELIINETVPNRFSPKSPDKAHLNLHINSLELGDSAVYFCASSRGLNTEAFFGQGTRLTVV.